These T cell receptor beta chains were read from a single sample in a study of naive and memory T cell subsets. TCRdb reprocessed the UMI-ligation and nested PCR reads via MiXCR and lists one record per CDR3 protein. The sample has approximately 21,000 distinct CDR3 sequences, about 6.4% seen once. The starting material was skin, obtained from a tuberculin skin test site. The receptors were gathered from an adult in good health. The CDR3 runs from the conserved cysteine through the conserved F or W. The D gene is left open where the match is weak. Clone size appears in some rows only: once, few, many, or a class for an expanded clone.

v_call,d_call,j_call,clone_size,cdr3_nt,cdr3_aa
TRBV28,TRBD1,TRBJ2-7,-,TGTGCCAGCAGCCAGACAGGGGACCCCTACGAGCAGTACTTC,CASSQTGDPYEQYF
TRBV20-1,-,TRBJ2-4,many,TGCAGTGCTAGCTCCGCCGTCAGCCAACTAGCCAAAAACATTCAGTACTTC,CSASSAVSQLAKNIQYF
TRBV28,TRBD2,TRBJ2-1,few,TGTGCCAGTTTGAGGTCGACTAGCGGGAGTCTCCACAATGAGCAGTTCTTC,CASLRSTSGSLHNEQFF
TRBV18,-,TRBJ2-1,-,TGTGCCAGCTCACGTCAGGGGGGTGAGCAGTTCTTC,CASSRQGGEQFF
TRBV9,TRBD2,TRBJ2-1,many,TGTGCCAGCAGCGGTCTAGGAGGCGGGAGAGGGTCCTACAATGAGCAGTTCTTC,CASSGLGGGRGSYNEQFF
TRBV6-2/TRBV6-3,TRBD2,TRBJ2-7,many,TGTGCCAGCAGTCGCTCCCTAGCGGAGAGCTCCTACGAGCAGTACTTC,CASSRSLAESSYEQYF
TRBV29-1,-,TRBJ1-2,many,TGCAGCGTTGCCGGCAAGGGTTATTTTAACTATGGCTACACCTTC,CSVAGKGYFNYGYTF
TRBV10-3,TRBD1,TRBJ1-2,many,TGTGCCATCAGATCGGACAGGGAGAACTATGGCTACACCTTC,CAIRSDRENYGYTF
TRBV29-1,TRBD2,TRBJ2-7,few,TGCAGCGTTGAGAGTGCTAGCGGGAGACCCGAGCAGTACTTC,CSVESASGRPEQYF
TRBV5-4,-,TRBJ2-1,many,TGTGCCAGCAGCTTAGTATCGGGGAAGGGTTACAATGAGCAGTTCTTC,CASSLVSGKGYNEQFF
TRBV20-1,-,TRBJ1-5,-,TGCAGTGCTAGAGATCGAAATGGCAGGGGATCAGGTCAGCCCCAGCATTTT,CSARDRNGRGSGQPQHF
TRBV5-1,-,TRBJ1-1,many,TGCGCCAGCAGCTTGGGAGACGTACAGAACACTGAAGCTTTCTTT,CASSLGDVQNTEAFF
TRBV11-1,-,TRBJ2-5,many,TGTGCCAGCAGCCCCCAGTGGCAAGAGACCCAGTACTTC,CASSPQWQETQYF
TRBV7-9,-,TRBJ2-1,many,TGTGCCAGCAGCTTAACGAGGACTTATGACAATGAGCAGTTCTTC,CASSLTRTYDNEQFF
TRBV29-1,-,TRBJ2-3,many,TGCAGCGTTGAGGCCCCCGCTGGGTATTTT,CSVEAPAGYF
TRBV18,-,TRBJ2-1,medium-sized,TGTGCCAGCTCACTGCACAGGGATAGATACAATGAGCAGTTCTTC,CASSLHRDRYNEQFF
TRBV4-1,-,TRBJ2-5,medium-sized,TGCGCCAGCAGCCAAGGTAGAGGGGAGTCAAAAGAGACCCAGTACTTC,CASSQGRGESKETQYF
TRBV9,-,TRBJ2-1,-,TGTGCCAGCAGCAACTTCAACGGGAGTGATAATGAGCAGTTCTTC,CASSNFNGSDNEQFF
TRBV5-1,-,TRBJ2-3,many,TGCGCCAGCAGCTTGCAAGCTCGCCAGGCTCCCACAGATACGCAGTATTTT,CASSLQARQAPTDTQYF
TRBV2,-,TRBJ2-2,many,TGTGCCAGCAGGGAGGGGACCGGGGAGCTGTTTTTT,CASREGTGELFF
TRBV19,-,TRBJ2-1,many,TGTGCCAGTAGTTGGTCGGACTCCTACAATGAGCAGTTCTTC,CASSWSDSYNEQFF
TRBV7-2,-,TRBJ1-1,few,TGTGCCAGCAGCTTAGTTGGGGGCAGTAACACTGAAGTTTTCTTT,CASSLVGGSNTEVFF
TRBV7-2,TRBD2,TRBJ2-1,many,TGTGCCAGCAGCTTAGGGGCGGGAGGACCCTACAATGAGCAGTTCTTC,CASSLGAGGPYNEQFF
TRBV27,TRBD1,TRBJ1-1,many,TGTGCCAGCAGGGGGACAGGGGAGGCGGGCACTGAAGCTTTCTTT,CASRGTGEAGTEAFF
TRBV9,-,TRBJ1-2,-,TGTGCCAGCAGAGGGGATGGCTACACCTTC,CASRGDGYTF
TRBV4-1,-,TRBJ2-7,many,TGCGCCAGCAGCCAAAGGGAGAGTGTAACCTACGAGCAGTACTTC,CASSQRESVTYEQYF
TRBV30,TRBD2,TRBJ2-3,many,TGTGCCTGGAGTCCGCTATTCGGGGCACTAGCGGAGCGGGGAGATACGCAGTATTTT,CAWSPLFGALAERGDTQYF
TRBV20-1,TRBD2,TRBJ2-5,many,TGCAGTGCTCGACCTGGACTAGCGCACGATACCCAGTACTTC,CSARPGLAHDTQYF
TRBV28,TRBD2,TRBJ2-3,many,TGTGCCAGCAGTTTATACGAATTCGGGACTAGCGGGAGAACGGCAGATACGCAGTATTTT,CASSLYEFGTSGRTADTQYF
TRBV4-2,-,TRBJ2-3,many,TGTGCCAGCAGCCCCCACCGGGGGGATACGCAGTATTTT,CASSPHRGDTQYF
TRBV3-2,-,TRBJ1-5,-,TGTGCCAGCAGCCACCGGGACATCAGCAATCAGCCCCAGCATTTT,CASSHRDISNQPQHF
TRBV7-2,-,TRBJ1-5,many,TGTGCCAGCAGCTTAGGGGCAGTGAGCAATCAGCCCCAGCATTTT,CASSLGAVSNQPQHF
TRBV20-1,-,TRBJ2-7,many,TGCAGTGCTAGTCGGAGCGCGAGCTCCTACGAGCAGTACTTC,CSASRSASSYEQYF
TRBV11-1,-,TRBJ1-5,many,TGTGCCAGCAGCTTAGGGCGTTATCAGCCCCAGCATTTT,CASSLGRYQPQHF
TRBV2,-,TRBJ2-5,many,TGTGCCAGCAGAATAGCAGAGACCCAGTACTTC,CASRIAETQYF
TRBV12-3/TRBV12-4,-,TRBJ1-3,few,TGTGCCAGCAGTCCGGGAGGTATTTTCTCTGGAAACACCATATATTTT,CASSPGGIFSGNTIYF
TRBV19,TRBD1,TRBJ2-3,many,TGTGCCAGTATTAACTGGGACAGGGACACAGATACGCAGTATTTT,CASINWDRDTDTQYF
TRBV29-1,TRBD1,TRBJ2-7,-,TGCAGCGTTGAGGCGGGACAGGGGGCGCCGTACGAGCAGTACTTC,CSVEAGQGAPYEQYF
TRBV29-1,-,TRBJ2-5,many,TGCAGCGTTGGGAACAGGGTACCGGAGACCCAGTACTTC,CSVGNRVPETQYF
TRBV15,TRBD2,TRBJ2-3,-,TGTGCCACCAGCAGAGAGGGTGAGGCGGGAGTAGTAGATACGCAGTATTTT,CATSREGEAGVVDTQYF
TRBV7-9,-,TRBJ2-2,many,TGTGCCAGGGTCGGTAACACCGGGGAGCTGTTTTTT,CARVGNTGELFF
TRBV5-6,TRBD1,TRBJ1-5,few,TGTGCCAGCAGCACCGGGACAGGGGGCGCCAATCAGCCCCAGCATTTT,CASSTGTGGANQPQHF
TRBV29-1,-,TRBJ2-3,few,TGCAGCGCCAAGGGGGGGAGCACAGATACGCAGTATTTT,CSAKGGSTDTQYF
TRBV20-1,TRBD1,TRBJ1-2,many,TGCAGTGCTCCCGACAGGGCCGCTAACTATGGCTACACCTTC,CSAPDRAANYGYTF
TRBV3-1,-,TRBJ2-5,-,TGTGCCAGCAGCCAACTGTTCCCAGAGACCCAGTACTTC,CASSQLFPETQYF
TRBV30,-,TRBJ2-3,few,TGTGCCTGGAGGCCCCGTTCAGATACGCAGTATTTT,CAWRPRSDTQYF
TRBV7-9,-,TRBJ1-3,many,TGTGCCAGCGGCGACGCGTTCTCTGGAAACACCATATATTTT,CASGDAFSGNTIYF
TRBV7-9,-,TRBJ1-6,few,TGTGCCAGCAGCTTAGATACAGCCTTTAATTCACCCCTCCACTTT,CASSLDTAFNSPLHF
TRBV20-1,TRBD1,TRBJ2-2,few,TGCAGTGTAGGACAGGGGAACACCGGGGAGCTGTTTTTT,CSVGQGNTGELFF
TRBV2,-,TRBJ2-1,medium-sized,TGTGCCAGCAGTGGACCCTCCCGCTACGATGAGCAGTTCTTC,CASSGPSRYDEQFF
TRBV3-1,-,TRBJ2-7,-,TGTGCCACCTCGGGGAGCTCCTACGAGCAGTACTTC,CATSGSSYEQYF
TRBV12-3/TRBV12-4,-,TRBJ2-7,many,TGTGCCAGCAGTTTTGGTCGGCTCTACGAGCAGTACTTC,CASSFGRLYEQYF
TRBV20-1,-,TRBJ2-7,many,TGCAGTGCTCTTCAGGGGTCCCGGGGACTACGCGAGCAGTACTTC,CSALQGSRGLREQYF